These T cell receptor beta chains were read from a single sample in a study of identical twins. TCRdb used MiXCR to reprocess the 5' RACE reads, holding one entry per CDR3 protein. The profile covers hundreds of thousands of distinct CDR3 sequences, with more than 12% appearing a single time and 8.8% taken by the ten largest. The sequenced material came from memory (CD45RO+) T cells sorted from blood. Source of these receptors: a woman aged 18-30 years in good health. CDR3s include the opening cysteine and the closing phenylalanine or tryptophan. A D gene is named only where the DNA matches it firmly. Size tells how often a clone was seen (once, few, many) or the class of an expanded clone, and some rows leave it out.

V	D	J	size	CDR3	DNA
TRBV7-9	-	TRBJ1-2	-	CASSYFLGGPNYGYTF	TGTGCCAGCAGCTACTTCCTGGGGGGGCCTAACTATGGCTACACCTTC
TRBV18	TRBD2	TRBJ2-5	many	CASSLVTSVIEETQYF	TGTGCCAGCTCACTTGTGACTAGCGTTATCGAAGAGACCCAGTACTTC
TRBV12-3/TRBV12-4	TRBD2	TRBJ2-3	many	CASSLSAGGTDTQYF	TGTGCCAGCAGTTTATCCGCGGGAGGTACAGATACGCAGTATTTT
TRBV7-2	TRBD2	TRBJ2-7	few	CASSSGRNTEQYF	TGTGCCAGCAGCAGCGGGAGAAACACCGAGCAGTACTTC
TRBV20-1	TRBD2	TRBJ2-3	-	CSAIIERGGTDTQYF	TGCAGTGCCATAATTGAGCGGGGGGGCACAGATACGCAGTATTTT
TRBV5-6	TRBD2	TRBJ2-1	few	CASTLAGGYNEQFF	TGTGCCAGCACCTTAGCGGGGGGCTACAATGAGCAGTTCTTC
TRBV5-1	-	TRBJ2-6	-	CASSLPLSGANVLTF	TGCGCCAGCAGCCTACCGCTTTCTGGGGCCAACGTCCTGACTTTC
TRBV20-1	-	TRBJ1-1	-	CSARVRGTEAFF	TGCAGTGCTAGAGTGCGGGGCACTGAAGCTTTCTTT
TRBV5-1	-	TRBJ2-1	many	CASSLTTLANGANEQFF	TGCGCCAGCAGCCTCACGACACTTGCGAATGGTGCCAATGAGCAGTTCTTC
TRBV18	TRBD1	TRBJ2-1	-	CASSHRDRVSYNEQFF	TGTGCCAGCTCACACCGCGACAGGGTCTCCTACAATGAGCAGTTCTTC
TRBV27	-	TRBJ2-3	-	CASSPVLSGSQIETDTQYF	TGTGCCAGCAGTCCCGTCCTTTCCGGGTCACAAATTGAAACAGATACGCAGTATTTT
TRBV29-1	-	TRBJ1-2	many	CSVSKGRLYGYTF	TGCAGCGTCTCGAAGGGCCGGCTCTATGGCTACACCTTC
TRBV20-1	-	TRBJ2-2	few	CSAPGRMNTGELFF	TGCAGTGCCCCCGGACGGATGAACACCGGGGAGCTGTTTTTT
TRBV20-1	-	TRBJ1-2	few	CSALRANYGYTF	TGCAGTGCTCTCCGAGCTAACTATGGCTACACCTTC
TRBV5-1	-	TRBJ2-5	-	CASSSNPLGTGETQYF	TGCGCCAGCAGCTCGAACCCGCTAGGAACCGGGGAGACCCAGTACTTC
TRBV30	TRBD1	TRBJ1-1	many	CAWSVPGTGGSEAFF	TGTGCCTGGAGTGTACCAGGGACAGGGGGCTCTGAAGCTTTCTTT
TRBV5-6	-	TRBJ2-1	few	CASSRDSFEQFF	TGTGCCAGCAGCCGCGACAGTTTTGAGCAGTTCTTC
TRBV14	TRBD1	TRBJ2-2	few	CASSLRTGVAGELFF	TGTGCCAGCAGCCTTCGGACAGGGGTGGCCGGGGAGCTGTTTTTT
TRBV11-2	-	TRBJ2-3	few	CASSFERSTDTQYF	TGTGCCAGCAGCTTTGAGCGAAGCACAGATACGCAGTATTTT
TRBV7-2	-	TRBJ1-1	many	CASSPGTSYTEAFF	TGTGCCAGCAGCCCCGGGACAAGTTACACTGAAGCTTTCTTT
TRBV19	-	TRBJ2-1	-	CASSLARLSYNEQFF	TGTGCCAGTAGCCTGGCTAGATTGTCCTACAATGAGCAGTTCTTC
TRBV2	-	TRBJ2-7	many	CASSTGPGYEQYF	TGTGCCAGCAGTACGGGACCGGGGTACGAGCAGTACTTC
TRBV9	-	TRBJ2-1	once	CASSVGVGPREQFF	TGTGCCAGCAGCGTAGGGGTGGGGCCCCGTGAGCAGTTCTTC
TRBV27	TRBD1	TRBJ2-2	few	CASRDRENTGELFF	TGTGCCAGCCGGGACAGGGAGAACACCGGGGAGCTGTTTTTT
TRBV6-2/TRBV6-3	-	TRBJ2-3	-	CASSYGVPADTQYF	TGTGCCAGCAGTTACGGGGTACCCGCCGATACGCAGTATTTT
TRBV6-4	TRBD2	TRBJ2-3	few	CASSEYHPIAGGTDTQYF	TGTGCCAGCAGCGAATACCACCCCATAGCGGGAGGCACAGATACGCAGTATTTT
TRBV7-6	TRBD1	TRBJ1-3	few	CASSSNRGTSGNTIYF	TGTGCCAGCAGCTCCAACAGGGGGACCTCTGGAAACACCATATATTTT
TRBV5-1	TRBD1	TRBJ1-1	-	CASSLGQGTRHTEAFF	TGCGCCAGCAGCTTGGGACAGGGAACACGACACACTGAAGCTTTCTTT
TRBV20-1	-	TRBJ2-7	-	CSARGADFYEQYF	TGCAGTGCCCGAGGGGCGGATTTCTACGAGCAGTACTTC
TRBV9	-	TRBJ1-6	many	CASSVGTGPESPLHF	TGTGCCAGCAGCGTGGGCACAGGGCCGGAATCACCCCTCCACTTT
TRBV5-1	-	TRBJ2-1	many	CASSPPGDEQFF	TGCGCCAGCAGCCCCCCGGGTGATGAGCAGTTCTTC
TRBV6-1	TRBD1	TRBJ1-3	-	CASSERQGSSGNTIYF	TGTGCCAGCAGTGAAAGACAGGGTTCCTCTGGAAACACCATATATTTT
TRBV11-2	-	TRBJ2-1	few	CASSTGTLYTEQFF	TGTGCCAGCAGCACCGGGACACTCTACACTGAGCAGTTCTTC
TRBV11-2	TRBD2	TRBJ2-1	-	CASSLVFGTSGRGPSEQFF	TGTGCCAGCAGCTTAGTGTTCGGGACTAGCGGGAGGGGCCCCAGTGAGCAGTTCTTC
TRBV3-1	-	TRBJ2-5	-	CASSQEARTQYF	TGTGCCAGCAGCCAAGAGGCGAGGACCCAGTACTTC
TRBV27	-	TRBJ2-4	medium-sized	CASMTKNIQYF	TGTGCCAGCATGACTAAAAACATTCAGTACTTC
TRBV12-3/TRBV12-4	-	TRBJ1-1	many	CASSLPTALYTEAFF	TGTGCCAGCAGTTTGCCCACAGCTTTATACACTGAAGCTTTCTTT
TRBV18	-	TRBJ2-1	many	CASSPRAFEQFF	TGTGCCAGCTCACCGCGGGCGTTTGAGCAGTTCTTC
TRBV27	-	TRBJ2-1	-	CASRKARTPLPLSSYNEQFF	TGTGCCAGCAGGAAGGCTAGGACCCCCTTGCCCCTCAGCTCCTACAATGAGCAGTTCTTC
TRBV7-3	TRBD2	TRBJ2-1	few	CASSPAGADNEQFF	TGTGCCAGCAGCCCAGCGGGGGCTGACAATGAGCAGTTCTTC
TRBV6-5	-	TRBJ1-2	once	CASSDSGNYGYTF	TGTGCCAGCAGTGACTCAGGGAACTATGGCTACACCTTC
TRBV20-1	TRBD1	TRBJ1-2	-	CSARDPNRGNTF	TGCAGTGCTAGAGATCCGAACAGGGGGAACACCTTC
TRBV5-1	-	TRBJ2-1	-	CASSPYKEHNEQFF	TGCGCCAGCAGCCCATATAAGGAGCACAATGAGCAGTTCTTC
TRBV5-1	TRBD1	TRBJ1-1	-	CASSGAGTGNTEAFF	TGCGCCAGCAGCGGAGCCGGGACAGGGAACACTGAAGCTTTCTTT
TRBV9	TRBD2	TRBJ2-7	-	CASSVEATSGGYEQYF	TGTGCCAGCAGCGTAGAGGCAACTAGCGGGGGGTACGAGCAGTACTTC
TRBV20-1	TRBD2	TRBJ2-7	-	CSAEGLKREVDEQYF	TGCAGTGCCGAGGGGCTTAAGCGGGAGGTCGACGAGCAGTACTTC
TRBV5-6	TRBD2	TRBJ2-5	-	CASSLGLADKETQYF	TGTGCCAGCAGCCTGGGACTAGCGGACAAAGAGACCCAGTACTTC
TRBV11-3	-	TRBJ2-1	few	CASSHGRPKQFF	TGTGCCAGCAGCCACGGACGTCCTAAGCAGTTCTTC
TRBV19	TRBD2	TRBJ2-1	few	CASRPSGLAGASSYNEQFF	TGTGCCAGTAGGCCCTCCGGACTAGCGGGGGCAAGCTCCTACAATGAGCAGTTCTTC
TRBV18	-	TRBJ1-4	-	CASSRATTNEKLFF	TGTGCCAGCTCACGGGCAACAACTAATGAAAAACTGTTTTTT
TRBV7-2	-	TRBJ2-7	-	CASSLGTENF	TGTGCCAGCAGCCTGGGGACGGAAAACTTC
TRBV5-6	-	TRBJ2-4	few	CASSPGRSEYIQYF	TGTGCCAGCAGCCCGGGACGGAGCGAGTACATTCAGTACTTC
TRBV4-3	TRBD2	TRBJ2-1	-	CASSRTSGNGEEQFF	TGCGCCAGCAGCCGGACTAGCGGGAATGGGGAGGAGCAGTTCTTC
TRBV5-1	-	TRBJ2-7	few	CASSVAGYEQYF	TGCGCCAGCAGCGTTGCCGGCTACGAGCAGTACTTC
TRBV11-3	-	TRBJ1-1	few	CASSLLAGVTEAFF	TGTGCCAGCAGCTTACTTGCGGGAGTGACTGAAGCTTTCTTT
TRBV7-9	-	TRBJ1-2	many	CASSLPTGGYTF	TGTGCCAGCAGCCTTCCGACGGGTGGCTACACCTTC